This paragraph reports one T cell receptor (beta chain). No antigen is known for it. This CDR3 region has 12 residues. The germline gives CDR1 ENHRY, CDR2 SYGVKD. V lost 5 bases, J lost 5 bases, and 9 bases lay in between. The data originate from a study of Tregs in tolerant kidney transplant recipients. Whole-study findings and limits: Biological reproducibility was not directly addressed in this study.

Clones were read by immunoSEQ multiplex PCR, and TCRdb kept only the in-frame ones, dropping some. The data hold approximately 82,000 clones, with approximately 93% observed a single time. Mixed chimerism was transient after nonmyeloablative marrow transplants from related graft donors. V gene TRBV10-3 combines with J gene TRBJ1-2; TRBD1 is a possible D gene (5 bases). This sample comprised CD4+ T cells from blood (PBMCs), obtained 12 months after the transplant. This clonotype was obtained from a human patient who received a combined kidney and bone marrow transplant. Some T cells may originate from the graft donor. This CDR3 reads CAISTGLYGYTF. CDR3 coding DNA: TGTGCCATCAGTACGGGACTTTATGGCTACACCTTC.